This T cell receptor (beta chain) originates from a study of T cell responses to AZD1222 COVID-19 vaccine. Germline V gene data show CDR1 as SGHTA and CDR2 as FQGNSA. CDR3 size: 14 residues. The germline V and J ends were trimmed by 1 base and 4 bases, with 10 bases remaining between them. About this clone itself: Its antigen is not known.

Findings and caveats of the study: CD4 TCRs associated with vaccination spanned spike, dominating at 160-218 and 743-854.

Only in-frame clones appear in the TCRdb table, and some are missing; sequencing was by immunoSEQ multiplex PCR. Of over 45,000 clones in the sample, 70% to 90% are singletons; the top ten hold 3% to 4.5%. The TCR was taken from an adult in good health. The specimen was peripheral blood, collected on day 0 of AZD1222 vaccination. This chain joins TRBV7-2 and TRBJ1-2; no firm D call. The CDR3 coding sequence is TGTGCCAGCAGCTTAGACAGTCTCGCCTATGGCTACACCTTC. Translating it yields CASSLDSLAYGYTF.